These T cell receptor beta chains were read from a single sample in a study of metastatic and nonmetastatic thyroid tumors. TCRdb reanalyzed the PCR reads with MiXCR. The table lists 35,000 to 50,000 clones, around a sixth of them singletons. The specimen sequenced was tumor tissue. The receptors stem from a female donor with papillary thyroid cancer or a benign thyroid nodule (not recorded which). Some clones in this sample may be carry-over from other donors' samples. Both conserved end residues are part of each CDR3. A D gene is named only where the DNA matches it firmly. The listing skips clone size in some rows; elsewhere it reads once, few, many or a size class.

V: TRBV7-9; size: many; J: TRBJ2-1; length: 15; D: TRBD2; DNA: TGTGCCAGCAGCCTACCGGGGGGCTCCTACAATGAGCAGTTCTTC; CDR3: CASSLPGGSYNEQFF
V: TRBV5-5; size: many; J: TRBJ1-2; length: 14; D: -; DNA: TGTGCCAGCAGCTCGACGGGGAATAACTATGGCTACACCTTC; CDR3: CASSSTGNNYGYTF
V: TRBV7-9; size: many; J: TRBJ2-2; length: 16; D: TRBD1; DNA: TGTGCCAGCAGCTTAAGAGGGACAGGGGGATCCGGGGAGCTGTTTTTT; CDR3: CASSLRGTGGSGELFF
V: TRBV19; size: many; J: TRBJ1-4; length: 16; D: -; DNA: TGTGCCAGTAGTAATCCCACAGGGTTGGGAGGTGAAAAACTGTTTTTT; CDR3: CASSNPTGLGGEKLFF
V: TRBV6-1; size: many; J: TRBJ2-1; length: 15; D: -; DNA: TGTGCCAGCAGTGAAGACAGGGGGGGGGACAATGAGCAGTTCTTC; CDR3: CASSEDRGGDNEQFF
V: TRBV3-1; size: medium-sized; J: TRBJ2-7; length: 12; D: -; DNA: TGTGCCAGCAGCGGCGGTGGCTACGAGCAGTACTTC; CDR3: CASSGGGYEQYF
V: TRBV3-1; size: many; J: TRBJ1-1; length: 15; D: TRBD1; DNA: TGTGCCAGCAGCCCAAGGCAGGGGGGGTCCGCTGAAGCTTTCTTT; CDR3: CASSPRQGGSAEAFF
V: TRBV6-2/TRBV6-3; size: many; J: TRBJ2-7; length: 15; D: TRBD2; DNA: TGTGCCAGTTCGAACTTGGGACTAGCGGGCATCGAGCAGTACTTC; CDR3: CASSNLGLAGIEQYF
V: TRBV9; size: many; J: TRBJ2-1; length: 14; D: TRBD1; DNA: TGTGCCAGCAGCGCAGGGGGCACCTACAATGAGCAGTTCTTC; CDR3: CASSAGGTYNEQFF
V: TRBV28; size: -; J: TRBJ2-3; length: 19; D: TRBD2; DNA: TGTGCCAGTAGTTCGATACATATTTCTAGCGGGAGCCTAACAGATACGCAGTATTTT; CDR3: CASSSIHISSGSLTDTQYF
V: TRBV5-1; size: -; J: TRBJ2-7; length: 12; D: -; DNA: TGCGCCAGCAGGTATCTGGGGTACGAGCAGTACTTC; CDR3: CASRYLGYEQYF
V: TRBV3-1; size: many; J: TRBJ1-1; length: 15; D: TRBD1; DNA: TGTGCCAGCAGCCTTATGACAGGGGGAAACACTGAAGCTTTCTTT; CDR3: CASSLMTGGNTEAFF
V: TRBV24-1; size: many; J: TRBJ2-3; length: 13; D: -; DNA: TGTGCCACCAGTGAGCCCCTTATAGATACGCAGTATTTT; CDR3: CATSEPLIDTQYF
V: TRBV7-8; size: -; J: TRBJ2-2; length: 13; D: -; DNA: TGTGCCAGCGGCTTAGCGCCCACCGGTGAGCTGTTTTTT; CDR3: CASGLAPTGELFF
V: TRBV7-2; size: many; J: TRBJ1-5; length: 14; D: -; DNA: TGTGCCAGCAGCTTTCTTGGGGGTTTGCAGCCCCAGCATTTT; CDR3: CASSFLGGLQPQHF